Below, 28 T cell receptor beta chains from the same sample are listed, as sequenced in a study of T cells in Graves' hyperthyroidism and ophthalmopathy. What was amplified from RNA transcripts were TCR beta CDR3 regions. During a first-round RT-PCR of the TCR CDR3, the HTBI primer set was used. Each CDR3 protein gets one entry after TCRdb re-called the multiplex PCR reads with MiXCR. The sample records hundreds of thousands of distinct CDR3 sequences, about 14% being singletons. Sequencing used blood. The origin of the receptors is a woman in her fifties or sixties with Graves' ophthalmopathy.

This clonotype came up a few times. The chain combines TRBV3-1 with TRBJ2-6, with 10 bases aligning to TRBD2. The V gene's germline CDR1 is LGHDT and CDR2 YNNKEL (reference sequence). V lost 1 base to trimming and J lost 2 bases; unmatched junction nucleotides: 5. The CDR3 runs to 18 residues. Here the CDR3 reads CASSQVASGSTGANVLTF. The CDR3 bases are TGTGCCAGCAGCCAAGTGGCTAGCGGGAGCACTGGGGCCAACGTCCTGACTTTC.

In this sample, this clonotype turned up many times. This chain uses TRBV18 with TRBJ2-7; a possible D gene is TRBD1 (6 bases). CDR1 and CDR2 from the germline V gene are KGHSH and LQKENI. V lost 0 bases and J lost 2, with 20 bases in between. The CDR3 covers 18 residues. CDR3 bases: TGTGCCAGCTCACCACCGGGACATGTTGTCCTACAGGCCTACGAGCAGTACTTC. Protein: CASSPPGHVVLQAYEQYF. Based on the CDR3 plus reference TRBV18 and TRBJ2-7, the full variable domain is NAGVMQNPRHLVRRRGQEARLRCSPMKGHSHVYWYRQLPEEGLKFMVYLQKENIIDESGMPKERFSAEFPKEGPSILRIQQVVRGDSAAYFCASSPPGHVVLQAYEQYFGPGTRLTVT.

In its sample, this clonotype was seen a few times. A much larger clone sits a single nucleotide away, making a read error possible. Here the CDR3 omits its conserved ending phenylalanine or tryptophan, so a read error is the likely source. V and J are TRBV7-8 and TRBJ1-1; perhaps TRBD1 as D (6 bases). This CDR3 is built from 16 residues. Looked up from germline, CDR1 is SGHVS and CDR2 is FQNEAQ. V was trimmed by 0 bases and J by 3 bases, leaving 14 bases between them. The CDR3 spells CASSLAKGHGDTEAFL. The CDR3 DNA sequence: TGTGCCAGCAGCTTAGCAAAGGGACATGGGGACACTGAAGCTTTCCTT.

This clonotype was counted between two and nine times. The CDR3 region is CASSQEASGDTDTQYF. CDR3 in DNA: TGTGCCAGCAGCCAAGAGGCTAGCGGCGACACAGATACGCAGTATTTT. The V and J genes are TRBV4-2 and TRBJ2-3; 7 positions match TRBD2. Germline-derived CDR1 and CDR2 are LGHNA and YNFKEQ. This CDR3 comprises 16 residues. The J segment lost 2 bases and the V segment lost 0 bases, leaving 5 bases of the junction unmatched.

The chain joins TRBV6-2 or TRBV6-3 to TRBJ1-5, with 7 nucleotides matching TRBD1. Germline CDR1 and CDR2: MNHEY and SVGEGT. The CDR3 consists of 16 residues. The V and J ends lost 0 bases and 6 bases, in that order; junction bases with no gene match: 8. For the CDR3, the DNA is TGTGCCAGCAGTTACTCGGCAGGGGGGAGGTCTCAGCCCCAGCATTTT. Protein sequence: CASSYSAGGRSQPQHF.

This clonotype was counted many times. CDR3 bases: TGTGCCAGCAGTTTGTTTTCTAGCGGGTCCTACAATGAGCAGTTCTTC. Protein: CASSLFSSGSYNEQFF. The chain uses TRBV28 and TRBJ2-1; TRBD2 aligns across 8 bases. The CDR3 contains 16 residues. The J segment lost 1 base and the V segment lost 3 bases, leaving 5 bases of the junction unmatched. Germline lookup yields CDR1 MDHEN and CDR2 SYDVKM.

This clonotype was counted between two and nine times. The chain is built from TRBV6-4 and TRBJ2-1, with D possibly matching TRBD2 (6 bases). Trimming cost V 2 bases and J 2 bases, with 13 bases left between them. The germline gives CDR1 MRHNA, CDR2 SNTAGT. The CDR3 has 16 amino acids. This chain's CDR3 is CASSDPTSLAYNEQFF. CDR3 DNA sequence: TGTGCCAGCAGTGACCCCACTAGCTTGGCCTACAATGAGCAGTTCTTC.

This clonotype was observed a handful of times. The chain couples TRBV6-2 or TRBV6-3 to TRBJ2-5; a possible D gene is TRBD2 (5 bases). This CDR3 is 15 amino acids long. Germline V gives CDR1 MNHEY, CDR2 SVGEGT. V shed 0 bases and J shed 0 bases, with 8 bases lying between them. Here the CDR3 reads CASSYSAGDQETQYF. In DNA form, the CDR3 reads TGTGCCAGCAGTTACTCGGCGGGCGACCAAGAGACCCAGTACTTC.

This clonotype showed up just a few times. This chain connects TRBV5-4 to TRBJ2-5; the match to TRBD1 covers 8 bases. This CDR3 is built from 13 residues. The V segment lost 4 bases and the J segment 5 bases; nucleotides outside the gene matches: 4. CDR1 and CDR2 from the germline V gene are SGHNT and YYREEE (reference sequence). The CDR3 protein is CASSVRGPETQYF. Written as DNA, the CDR3 is TGTGCCAGCAGCGTCAGGGGGCCCGAGACCCAGTACTTC.

This clonotype was observed at least ten times. The genes are TRBV7-2 and TRBJ2-4; 12 nucleotides line up with TRBD2. With V trimmed by 1 base and J by 10 bases, 2 bases remained unmatched. CDR1 SGHTA and CDR2 FQGNSA come from the germline V gene. The CDR3 has 14 amino acids. The CDR3 bases are TGTGCCAGCAGCTTAGGGGGGACTAGCGGGATTCAGTACTTC. Its protein is CASSLGGTSGIQYF.

Concerning this clonotype itself: One end of the junction fails to match germline, which may point to a read error. The rearrangement joins TRBV24-1 to TRBJ2-3; 7 bases fit TRBD1. The CDR3 sequence is 16 residues long. Looked up from germline, CDR1 is KGHDR and CDR2 is SFDVKD. The CDR3 DNA is TGTGCCACCAGTGACCCGACCCGGCTGGGGACAGATACGCAGTATTTC. Its protein is CATSDPTRLGTDTQYF.

There are many counts of this clonotype. This rearrangement joins TRBV9 to TRBJ2-1; 9 bases line up with TRBD2. Germline-derived CDR1 and CDR2 are SGDLS and YYNGEE. The CDR3 has 15 amino acids. The ends lost 0 bases at V and 9 bases at J; junction bases unmatched: 7. The CDR3 bases are TGTGCCAGCAGCGTAGTAGTAGCGGGAGAGGGTGAGCAGTTCTTC. Translation gives CASSVVVAGEGEQFF. The whole variable domain, remainder taken from reference TRBV9 and TRBJ2-1, is DSGVTQTPKHLITATGQRVTLRCSPRSGDLSVYWYQQSLDQGLQFLIQYYNGEERAKGNILERFSAQQFPDLHSELNLSSLELGDSALYFCASSVVVAGEGEQFFGPGTRLTVL.

A few counts support this clonotype. The chain has TRBV19 and TRBJ2-1; a weak D match, TRBD2 (5 bases). CDR3 size: 14 residues. Germline V lookup: CDR1 LNHDA, CDR2 SQIVND (reference sequence). V was shortened by 3 bases and J by 6 bases, with 12 bases between the two germline ends. The CDR3 DNA is TGTGCCAGTAGTATTTGGCAGCGGAGCAATGAGCAGTTCTTC. As protein: CASSIWQRSNEQFF. The whole variable domain, filled in from reference TRBV19 and TRBJ2-1, reads DGGITQSPKYLFRKEGQNVTLSCEQNLNHDAMYWYRQDPGQGLRLIYYSQIVNDFQKGDIAEGYSVSREKKESFPLTVTSAQKNPTAFYLCASSIWQRSNEQFFGPGTRLTVL.

The chain employs TRBV20-1 and TRBJ2-3, with 12 bases matching TRBD2. CDR1 DFQATT and CDR2 SNEGSKA come from the germline V gene (reference sequence). V gave up 3 bases and J gave up 5 bases; unmatched junction bases: 9. This CDR3 is built from 16 residues. This CDR3 is CSASTVTSGGLDTQYF. The CDR3 nucleotides read TGCAGTGCTAGTACCGTTACTAGCGGGGGGTTAGATACGCAGTATTTT.

This clonotype was seen a single time. Sequence at one end of the junction differs from germline and may be a read error. V gene TRBV5-1 combines with J gene TRBJ1-2, with unresolved D. CDR1 SGHRS and CDR2 YFSETQ come from the germline V gene. This CDR3 has 14 residues. This chain's CDR3 is CAGSPLKDNYGYTF. The CDR3 coding sequence is TGCGCCGGCAGCCCCCTAAAGGACAACTATGGCTACACCTTC.

This clonotype was seen ten or more times. CDR3 nucleotide sequence: TGTGCCTGGAGTCCGGGTGAGTACGAGCAGTACTTC. It encodes CAWSPGEYEQYF. The chain has TRBV30 and TRBJ2-7; no clear D gene. CDR1 and CDR2 (germline): GTSNPN, SVGIG (reference sequence). This CDR3 has 12 amino acids. V lost 2 bases and J lost 4, with 9 bases in between.

This clonotype showed up just a few times. The rearrangement uses TRBV7-9 and TRBJ1-5; D is unresolved. Germline V lookup: CDR1 SEHNR, CDR2 FQNEAQ (reference sequence). V lost 2 bases and J 5 bases, leaving 13 bases between the germline ends. The CDR3 extends over 15 amino acids. This CDR3 is CASSLSAAGHQPQHF. The CDR3 DNA reads TGTGCCAGCAGCTTATCGGCGGCAGGTCATCAGCCCCAGCATTTT.

The table lists this clonotype with a few counts. The rearrangement links TRBV27 to TRBJ2-2; D gene ambiguous. V shed 9 bases and J shed 5 bases, with 13 bases lying between them. The CDR3 totals 13 residues. Germline V gene sequence: CDR1 MNHEY, CDR2 SMNVEV (reference sequence). This chain's CDR3 is CASGPWDTGELFF. The DNA of the CDR3 is TGTGCCAGTGGTCCTTGGGATACCGGGGAGCTGTTTTTT.

V and J are TRBV18 and TRBJ1-3, with 7 nucleotides matching TRBD1. Trimming removed 3 bases from V and 1 base from J; junction bases left unmatched: 6. Germline V CDR1 and CDR2: KGHSH, LQKENI. This CDR3 spans 16 amino acids. CDR3 loop: CASSPRDSKSGNTIYF. Here the CDR3 DNA reads TGTGCCAGCTCACCCCGGGACAGCAAATCTGGAAACACCATATATTTT.

This rearrangement joins TRBV25-1 to TRBJ1-1, with D unresolved. The germline V gene encodes CDR1 MGHDK and CDR2 SYGVNS. CDR3 size: 14 residues. Trimming shortened V by 2 bases and J by 1 base, and 8 bases separated the two germline ends. CDR3 coding DNA: TGTGCCAGCAGTGAAATCGACACGAACACTGAAGCTTTCTTT. Residues: CASSEIDTNTEAFF.

This clonotype was detected many times. The genes are TRBV7-2 and TRBJ2-3, with D possibly TRBD2 on 6 matching bases. V was trimmed by 1 base and J by 9 bases, leaving 11 bases between them. There are 13 residues in the CDR3. Germline loops: CDR1 SGHTA, CDR2 FQGNSA. CDR3 sequence reads: CASSLVGRWTQYF. The DNA of the CDR3 is TGTGCCAGCAGCTTAGTCGGGAGATGGACGCAGTATTTT.

Ten or more counts support this clonotype. J is TRBJ1-2 and V is TRBV28, with D tentatively TRBD1 (5 bases). The CDR3 loop spans 14 amino acids. V lost 6 bases and J 6 bases, leaving 17 bases between the germline ends. Germline CDR1 is MDHEN and CDR2 is SYDVKM. The CDR3 region is CASSLSQGSDGYTF. Written as DNA, the CDR3 is TGTGCCAGCAGCCTAAGCCAGGGAAGCGATGGCTACACCTTC.

The chain employs TRBV7-9 and TRBJ1-3; D possibly corresponds to TRBD1 (6 bases). The CDR3 spans 16 residues. CDR1 and CDR2 from the germline V gene are SEHNR and FQNEAQ (reference sequence). Between the trimmed V and J ends, which lost 4 bases and 0 bases, there was a span of 13 bases. The CDR3 sequence: CASSSSGDNSGNTIYF. Written as DNA, the CDR3 is TGTGCCAGCAGCTCTTCAGGGGACAACTCTGGAAACACCATATATTTT. Together with reference TRBV7-9 and TRBJ1-3, the CDR3 gives the full variable domain: DTGVSQNPRHKITKRGQNVTFRCDPISEHNRLYWYRQTLGQGPEFLTYFQNEAQLEKSRLLSDRFSAERPKGSFSTLEIQRTEQGDSAMYLCASSSSGDNSGNTIYFGEGSWLTVV.

The chain uses TRBV19 and TRBJ2-1; tentative D call: TRBD2 (5 bases). Trimming removed 3 bases from V and 0 bases from J, with 9 bases in between. Per germline, CDR1 LNHDA and CDR2 SQIVND (reference sequence). The CDR3 runs 15 residues. CDR3 residues: CASSMGASSYNEQFF. CDR3 sequence (DNA): TGTGCCAGTAGTATGGGAGCGAGCTCCTACAATGAGCAGTTCTTC.

V is TRBV20-1 and J is TRBJ1-6; TRBD1 matches 7 bases. The CDR3 is made up of 15 amino acids. Germline CDR1 DFQATT, CDR2 SNEGSKA (reference sequence). V was clipped by 6 bases and J by 6 bases; unmatched bases: 11. The CDR3 DNA reads TGCAGTGCCAACCTACAGGGGAACCTTAATTCACCCCTCCACTTT. It codes for CSANLQGNLNSPLHF.

A few counts support this clonotype. The gene calls are TRBV11-2 and TRBJ2-1; D may correspond to TRBD1 or TRBD2 (6 bases each). The CDR3 loop spans 16 amino acids. CDR1 is SGHAT and CDR2 is FQNNGV in the germline V gene. Trimming removed 7 bases from V and 10 bases from J, with 26 bases in between. The CDR3 coding sequence is TGTGCCAGCACCCCCGGGGTAGGACCCGGGGGCAAGGAGCAGTTCTTC. Its protein is CASTPGVGPGGKEQFF.

This clonotype was detected ten times or more. The genes are TRBV12-3 or TRBV12-4 and TRBJ1-1, with 10 bases that match TRBD1. CDR3 length: 13 residues. Trimming at V came to 6 bases and at J to 2 bases, leaving 0 bases not matched to a gene. In DNA, the CDR3 is TGTGCCAGCAGGACAGGGGGCAACACTGAAGCTTTCTTT. Its protein product is CASRTGGNTEAFF.

This clonotype came up a few times. This may be a read error, as it is one base from a much larger clone. This rearrangement joins TRBV3-1 to TRBJ1-2; TRBD1 matches at 9 bases. The CDR3 consists of 17 residues. Germline V lookup: CDR1 LGHDT, CDR2 YNNKEL (reference sequence). This CDR3 reads CASSQVGGQGGNYDYTF. In DNA form, the CDR3 reads TGTGCCAGCAGCCAAGTCGGGGGACAGGGAGGTAACTATGACTACACCTTC.